This T cell receptor (beta chain) is from a study of post-analysis software for immune sequencing data. Overall study: Both relapsing-remitting and secondary progressive multiple sclerosis featured among the disease courses, as did progressive-relapsing multiple sclerosis.

cDNA libraries for TCR beta contained unique molecular identifiers. In TCRdb, the PCR reads were re-called with MiXCR into one record per CDR3 protein. In the table there are around 770,000 distinct CDR3 sequences, under 60% of which are singletons. In this sample, this clonotype turned up a few times. What it binds is unknown. The length of the CDR3 is 16 residues. Losses at the gene ends were 4 bases for V and 4 bases for J; bases not matched to a gene: 10. Germline V gene sequence: CDR1 LGHDT, CDR2 YNNKEL (reference sequence). Study-level results: When patients were compared with controls, five TRBV segments were more frequent, TRBV5-6, TRBV5-1 and TRBV20-1 among them. Samples prepared in the same batch strongly co-clustered by F measure.

Sequenced input: blood. The chain carries TRBV3-1 and TRBJ1-2, with 9 bases aligning to TRBD1. The origin of this receptor is a girl under 18 with multiple sclerosis. In DNA, the CDR3 is TGTGCCAGCAGCCCCACGACCGGGACAGGGTCCTATGGCTACACCTTC. It codes for CASSPTTGTGSYGYTF.